This note documents a single TCR beta chain sequence. Sample-barcoded 5' priming and a J-beta primer mix drove a second PCR of roughly 6 to 12 cycles. Sequencing of every sample gave 2.5 million or more CDR3-containing paired-end reads. TCRdb fed the 5' RACE reads into MiXCR, producing one record per CDR3 protein. The sample lists about 640,000 distinct CDR3 sequences; 58% were seen once. Deletions cut 4 bases from V and 5 bases from J, with 12 bases between. This CDR3 region has 14 residues. Germline V gene data show CDR1 as MNHEY and CDR2 as SVGEGT. The data belong to a study of blood T cells in healthy people across ages.

This sequence was found in a man between 60 and 75 years old in good health. The sequencing input was blood. V is TRBV6-2 or TRBV6-3 and J is TRBJ2-1; D unresolved. CDR3 sequence reads: CASSLGPRNNEQFF. The CDR3 bases are TGTGCCAGCAGTTTAGGACCAAGGAACAATGAGCAGTTCTTC.